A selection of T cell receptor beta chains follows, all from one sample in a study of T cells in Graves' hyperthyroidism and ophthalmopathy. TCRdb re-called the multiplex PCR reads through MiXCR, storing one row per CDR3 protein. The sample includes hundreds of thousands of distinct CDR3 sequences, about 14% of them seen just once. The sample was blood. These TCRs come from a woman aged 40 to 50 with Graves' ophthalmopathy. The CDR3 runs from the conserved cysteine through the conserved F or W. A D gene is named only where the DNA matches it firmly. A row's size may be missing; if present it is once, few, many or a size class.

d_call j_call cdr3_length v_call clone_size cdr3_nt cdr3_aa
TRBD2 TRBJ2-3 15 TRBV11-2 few TGTGCCAGCAGCTTAGGGGGGGGGGGCACAGATACGCAGTATTTT CASSLGGGGTDTQYF
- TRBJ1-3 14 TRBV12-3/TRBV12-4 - TGTGCCGGTCTTAGGGCGGCCTCTGGAAACACCATATATTTT CAGLRAASGNTIYF
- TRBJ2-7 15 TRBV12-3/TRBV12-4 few TGTGCCAGCACCCCGGAGAAGGGAGGTTCCTACGAGCAGTACTTC CASTPEKGGSYEQYF
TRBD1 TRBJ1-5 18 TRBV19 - TGTGCCAGTAGTATAGATGCAGGGGGCGAAGGGAGCAATCAGCCCCAGCATTTT CASSIDAGGEGSNQPQHF
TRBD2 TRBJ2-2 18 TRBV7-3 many TGTGCCAGCAGCTCCCCGATTAGCGGGGCAGATAACACCGGGGAGCTGTTTTTT CASSSPISGADNTGELFF
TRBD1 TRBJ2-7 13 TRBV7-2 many TGTGCCAGCAGTCGGAGACAGGGCTACGAGCAGTACTTC CASSRRQGYEQYF
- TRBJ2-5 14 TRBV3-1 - TGTGCCAGCAGCCAAGCATTGGCGGAAGAGACCCAGTACTTC CASSQALAEETQYF
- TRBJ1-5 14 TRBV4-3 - TGCGCCAGCAGCCAATCGGGGGGCTCTCAGCCCCAGCATTTT CASSQSGGSQPQHF
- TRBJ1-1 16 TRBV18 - TGTGCCAGCTCACCACCGTCTACAGGAGAACGCACTGAAGCTTTCTTT CASSPPSTGERTEAFF
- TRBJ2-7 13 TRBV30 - TGTGCCTGGAGTGTAAGGGACGGCTACGAGCAGTACTTC CAWSVRDGYEQYF
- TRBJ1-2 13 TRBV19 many TGTGCCAGTAGTACAGGGCAGAGGTATGGCTACACCTTC CASSTGQRYGYTF
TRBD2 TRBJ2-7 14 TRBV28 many TGTGCCAGCAGTTTGTCTAGCGGGAGACACGAGCAGTACTTC CASSLSSGRHEQYF
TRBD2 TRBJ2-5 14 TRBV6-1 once TGTGCCAGCAGACTATCTAGCGGGCAAGAGACCCAGTACTTC CASRLSSGQETQYF
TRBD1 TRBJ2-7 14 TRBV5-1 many TGCGCCAGCAGCCCCGACAGGGGGCAGAACGAGCAGTACTTC CASSPDRGQNEQYF
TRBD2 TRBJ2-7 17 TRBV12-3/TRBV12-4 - TGTGCCAGCAGTTTGATCCCGCGGGGTAGCGGGAGAGTAGAGCAGTACTTC CASSLIPRGSGRVEQYF
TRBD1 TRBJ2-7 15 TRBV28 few TGTGCCAGCAGCACGACAGGGGGGTTTTCCTACGAGCAGTACTTC CASSTTGGFSYEQYF
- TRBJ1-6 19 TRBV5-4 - TGTGCCAGCAGCTGGGACGGGGGGACCGCTAGCTCCTATAATTCACCCCTCCACTTT CASSWDGGTASSYNSPLHF
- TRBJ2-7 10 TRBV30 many TGTGCCTGGAGTGTGGCCGAGCAGTACTTC CAWSVAEQYF
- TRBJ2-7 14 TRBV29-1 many TGCAGCGTTCCTGGGGGTGCTGGCTCCTACGAGCAGTACTTC CSVPGGAGSYEQYF
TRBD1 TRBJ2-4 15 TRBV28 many TGTGCCAGCAGCCACGGGACAGGGATTGTAAACATTCAGTACTTC CASSHGTGIVNIQYF
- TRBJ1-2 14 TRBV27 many TGTGCCAGCAGTTTAAAAGGACGGAACTATGGCTACACCTTC CASSLKGRNYGYTF
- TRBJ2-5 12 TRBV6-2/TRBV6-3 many TGTGCCAGCTGCCCGAGGCAAGAGACCCAGTACTTC CASCPRQETQYF
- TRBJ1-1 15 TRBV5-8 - TGTGCCAGCAGCTTGTACGCCGGATATCTCACTGAAGCTTTCTTT CASSLYAGYLTEAFF
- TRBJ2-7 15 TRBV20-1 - TGCAGTGCCCGGGACTCAGAGAGGAACTCCTACGAGCAGTACTTC CSARDSERNSYEQYF
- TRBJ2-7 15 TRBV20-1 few TGCAGTGCTAGGAGGTTTCCCACGGGGGTCCTCGAGCAGTACTTC CSARRFPTGVLEQYF
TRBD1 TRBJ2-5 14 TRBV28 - TGTGCCAGCAGACCGGACAGGGAGCAAGAGACCCAGTACTTC CASRPDREQETQYF
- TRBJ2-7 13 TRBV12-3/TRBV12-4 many TGTGCCAGCACCCCTTACCAGGGGCGCGAGCAGTACTTC CASTPYQGREQYF
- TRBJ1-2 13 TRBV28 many TGTGCCAGCAAGGCAAGCACCGACTATGGCTACACCTTC CASKASTDYGYTF
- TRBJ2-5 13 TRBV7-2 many TGTGCCATCCAGCAAGGGTACCAAGAGACCCAGTACTTC CAIQQGYQETQYF
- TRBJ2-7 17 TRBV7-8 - TGTGCCAGCAGCTTAGCCGGGAGAACAGACTACTCCTACGAGCAGTACTTC CASSLAGRTDYSYEQYF
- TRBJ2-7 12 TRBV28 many TGTGCCAGCGAAGGGAGTGCGGGCGAGCAGTACTTC CASEGSAGEQYF
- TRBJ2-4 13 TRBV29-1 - TGCAGCGTATCAACAGGGACCAAAAACATTCAGTACTTC CSVSTGTKNIQYF
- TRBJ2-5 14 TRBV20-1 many TGCAGTGCTCCAACCGTGGAGGGCATAGAGACCCAGTACTTC CSAPTVEGIETQYF
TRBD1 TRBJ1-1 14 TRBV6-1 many TGTGCCAGCAGCCCGGACAGGGCTCTCCTTGAAGCTTTCTTT CASSPDRALLEAFF
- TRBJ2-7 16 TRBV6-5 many TGTGCCAGCAGCCGAGAGGGATCGGGATTGGGGGACGAGCAGTACTTC CASSREGSGLGDEQYF
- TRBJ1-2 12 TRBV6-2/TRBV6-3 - TGTGCCAGCATGCGGCTTGGGGCCGGCTACACCTTC CASMRLGAGYTF
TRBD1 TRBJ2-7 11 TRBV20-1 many TGCAGTGCCGAGACAGGGGGCGAGCAGTACTTC CSAETGGEQYF
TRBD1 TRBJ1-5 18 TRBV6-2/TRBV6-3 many TGTGCCAGCAGTTACCCTCGCGGGACAGGGGGTGCCAATCAGCCCCAGCATTTT CASSYPRGTGGANQPQHF
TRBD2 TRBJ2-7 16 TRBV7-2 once TGTGCCAGCAGCTTAGCTGCGGCGGGAGTAGTTTACGAGCAGTACTTC CASSLAAAGVVYEQYF
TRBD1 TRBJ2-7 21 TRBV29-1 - TGCAGCGTTGAAGGTCCGCGACAGGGCGTTCTTTCGGCGGTCACTTCCTACGAGCAGTACTTC CSVEGPRQGVLSAVTSYEQYF
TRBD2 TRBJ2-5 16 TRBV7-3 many TGTGCCAGGCCTGTCTCGGGAGGGCTGGGATGGAAGACCCAGTACTTC CARPVSGGLGWKTQYF
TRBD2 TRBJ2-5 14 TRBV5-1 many TGCGCCAGCAGCTCCGGGACTATTAAAGAGACCCAGTACTTC CASSSGTIKETQYF
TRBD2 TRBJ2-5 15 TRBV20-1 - TGCAGTGCTACCACCGGGACTAGCGGTTTCAGGACCCAGTACTTC CSATTGTSGFRTQYF
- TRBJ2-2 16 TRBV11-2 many TGTGCCAGCAGACACAGATGGGCGGATTCGAACAGGGAGCTGTTTTTT CASRHRWADSNRELFF
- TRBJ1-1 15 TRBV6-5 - TGTGCCAGCAGTTACTCTTCTTTGATAGGAACTGAAGCTTTCTTT CASSYSSLIGTEAFF
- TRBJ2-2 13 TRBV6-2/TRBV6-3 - TGTGCCACGCCGGGACATTCCACCGGGGAGCTGTTTTTT CATPGHSTGELFF
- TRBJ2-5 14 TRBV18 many TGTGCCAGCTCACCACCGGTTGTCGAAGAGACCCAGTACTTC CASSPPVVEETQYF
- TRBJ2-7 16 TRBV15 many TGTGCCACCAGCAGAGATCGTTCCCCCCCCAGCTACGAGCAGTACTTC CATSRDRSPPSYEQYF
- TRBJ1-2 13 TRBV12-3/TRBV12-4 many TGTGCCAGCAGTCCCCAGGGGATCTATGGCTACACCTTC CASSPQGIYGYTF
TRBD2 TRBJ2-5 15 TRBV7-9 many TGTGCCAGCAGCTTGAGGACTAGCGGGCAAGAGACCCAGTACTTC CASSLRTSGQETQYF
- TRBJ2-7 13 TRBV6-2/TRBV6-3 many TGTGCCAGCAGAAAGACTATCCGTGGCGAGCAGTACTTC CASRKTIRGEQYF
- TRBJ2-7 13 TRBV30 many TGTGCCTGGAGTGTATCACAGCCATACGAGCAGTACTTC CAWSVSQPYEQYF
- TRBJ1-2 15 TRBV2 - TGTGCCAGCAGTGAAGCGTCGGGGTCCGGGTATGGCTACACCTTC CASSEASGSGYGYTF
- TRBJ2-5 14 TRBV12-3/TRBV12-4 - TGTGCCAGCACCCCTCGGGGGGCGCGAGAGACCCAGTACTTC CASTPRGARETQYF
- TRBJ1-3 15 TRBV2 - TGTGCCAGCAGTGAACTGGCAGGGAGAGGAAACACCATATATTTT CASSELAGRGNTIYF
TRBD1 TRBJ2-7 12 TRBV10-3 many TGTGCCATCAGTCCCTCGCCGGGACAGGGCAAATTC CAISPSPGQGKF
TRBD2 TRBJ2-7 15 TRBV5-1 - TGCGCCAGCAGTCCACGGGGAGGGAACTCCTACGAGCAGTACTTC CASSPRGGNSYEQYF